These 30 T cell receptor beta chains share one sample of origin, sequenced in a study of response to subunit inactivated influenza vaccine. TCRdb ran MiXCR on the RT-PCR reads and lists one entry per CDR3 protein. This sample has a few hundred thousand distinct CDR3 sequences, with 20% to 25% found just once. The sample was PBMCs from blood, taken approximately 20 months after vaccination. These receptors all stem from a man between 45 and 75 years old who received an inactivated influenza vaccine.

This clonotype was counted many times. The rearrangement links TRBV7-6 to TRBJ2-1, with 9 bases aligning to TRBD2. The germline gives CDR1 SGHVS, CDR2 FNYEAQ. This CDR3 contains 19 residues. With V trimmed by 5 bases and J by 1 base, 15 bases remained unmatched. This CDR3 is CASSPSLGGGASSYNEQFF. CDR3 DNA: TGTGCCAGCAGCCCGAGCCTTGGCGGGGGGGCCAGTTCCTACAATGAGCAGTTCTTC.

This clonotype came up a few times. V is TRBV29-1 and J is TRBJ2-7; D gene ambiguous. Germline values: CDR1 SQVTM, CDR2 ANQGSEA. V shed 6 bases and J shed 3 bases, with 12 bases lying between them. CDR3 length: 12 amino acids. The CDR3 bases are TGCAGCGTGCGGACGGACCTCTACGAGCAGTACTTC. Protein sequence: CSVRTDLYEQYF.

The chain recombines TRBV28 with TRBJ2-1, with 7 nucleotides matching TRBD2. The length of the CDR3 is 17 residues. Germline values: CDR1 MDHEN, CDR2 SYDVKM. Losses at the gene ends were 2 bases for V and 0 bases for J; bases not matched to a gene: 7. CDR3 coding DNA: TGTGCCAGCAGTTTAGGTCAGCGCGGGAGCTCCTACAATGAGCAGTTCTTC. The encoded protein is CASSLGQRGSSYNEQFF.

Here the CDR3 DNA reads TGTGCCACCAGTGCAGCGGGGTCCTACAATGAGCAGTTCTTC. Translating gives CATSAAGSYNEQFF. The V call is TRBV24-1, the J call TRBJ2-1, with 7 bases identical to TRBD2. Per the germline V gene, CDR1 is KGHDR and CDR2 is SFDVKD. The CDR3 loop spans 14 amino acids. The trim removed 5 bases at V and 1 base at J, leaving 1 base unmatched.

J is TRBJ1-1 and V is TRBV5-5; perhaps TRBD1 as D (6 bases). CDR1 is SGHKS and CDR2 is YYEKEE in the germline V gene (reference sequence). The CDR3 spans 15 residues. V dropped 0 bases and J dropped 1 base, with 10 bases sitting between them. CDR3 nucleotide sequence: TGTGCCAGCAGCTTGGATATACAGGGGAACACTGAAGCTTTCTTT. Protein sequence: CASSLDIQGNTEAFF.

The rearrangement links TRBV20-1 to TRBJ2-4; TRBD1 agrees at 9 bases. The V and J ends lost 6 bases and 5 bases, in that order; junction bases with no gene match: 8. This CDR3 has 14 amino acids. CDR1 DFQATT and CDR2 SNEGSKA come from the germline V gene (reference sequence). The CDR3 sequence: CSAQTGTGQNIQYF. CDR3 DNA sequence: TGCAGTGCCCAAACCGGGACAGGGCAAAACATTCAGTACTTC.

This clonotype came up a few times. The chain links TRBV5-4 to TRBJ2-2; 7 bases map to TRBD2. This CDR3 spans 16 amino acids. Germline assignment: CDR1 SGHNT and CDR2 YYREEE (reference sequence). Unmatched junction bases numbered 6, after V lost 0 bases and J lost 4 bases. The CDR3 loop is CASSLGLAELTGELFF. The CDR3, as DNA: TGTGCCAGCAGCTTGGGGCTAGCGGAGCTCACCGGGGAGCTGTTTTTT.

In this sample, this clonotype turned up a few times. The rearrangement uses TRBV29-1 and TRBJ1-1, with 11 bases fitting TRBD1. CDR1 is SQVTM, CDR2 ANQGSEA, per germline. The CDR3 has 13 amino acids. V gave up 5 bases and J gave up 8 bases; unmatched junction bases: 7. The CDR3 here is CSVTRDRGSEAFF. For the CDR3, the DNA is TGCAGCGTTACAAGGGACAGGGGGAGCGAAGCTTTCTTT.

V gene TRBV19 combines with J gene TRBJ1-4; the D is unclear. The germline V gene encodes CDR1 LNHDA and CDR2 SQIVND (reference sequence). The length of the CDR3 is 14 residues. Trimming took off 9 bases at V and 0 bases at J, with 11 bases between the two ends. For the CDR3, the DNA is TGTGCCAGCAACCACGGGGCAACTAATGAAAAACTGTTTTTT. As protein: CASNHGATNEKLFF.

The V and J genes are TRBV20-1 and TRBJ2-7, with D maybe TRBD2 (6 bases). Deletions cut 1 base from V and 10 bases from J, with 11 bases between. CDR3 size: 11 residues. The germline V gene encodes CDR1 DFQATT and CDR2 SNEGSKA (reference sequence). CDR3 nucleotides: TGCAGTGCTAGAGTGGAGGGAGTCCAGTACTTC. It yields the protein CSARVEGVQYF.

This clonotype was recorded a few times. The gene calls are TRBV6-1 and TRBJ1-1; D is unclear. Germline values: CDR1 MNHNS, CDR2 SASEGT. V was shortened by 4 bases and J by 0 bases, with 12 bases between the two germline ends. This CDR3 has 15 amino acids. This chain's CDR3 is CASSGAGYMNTEAFF. The CDR3 nucleotides are TGTGCCAGCAGTGGGGCCGGGTACATGAACACTGAAGCTTTCTTT.

The CDR3 nucleotides read TGCAGCGTTGCAGGACTAGCGGGAGTCGAGCAGTACTTC. Encoded protein: CSVAGLAGVEQYF. The chain recombines TRBV29-1 with TRBJ2-7, with 13 nucleotides matching TRBD2. Trimming cost V 4 bases and J 6 bases; bases outside gene matches: 3. Germline CDR1 and CDR2: SQVTM and ANQGSEA. This CDR3 contains 13 residues.

The rearrangement uses TRBV5-1 and TRBJ2-7; 8 bases align to TRBD1. Germline CDR1 and CDR2: SGHRS and YFSETQ. The CDR3 is made up of 11 amino acids. Trimming took 4 bases from V and 12 from J; bases not matched to a gene: 6. DNA for the CDR3: TGCGCCAGCAGCCAGGGGGCCCTATCGTACTTC. This encodes CASSQGALSYF.

This clonotype came up a few times. J is TRBJ2-1 and V is TRBV19; D uncertain. Trimming left V 5 bases short and J 0 bases short, with 14 bases between. CDR1 LNHDA and CDR2 SQIVND come from the germline V gene (reference sequence). The length of the CDR3 is 16 residues. CDR3: CASSHPAMSSYNEQFF. Here the CDR3 DNA reads TGTGCCAGTAGTCACCCGGCCATGAGCTCCTACAATGAGCAGTTCTTC. Full variable domain (remainder filled in from reference TRBV19 and TRBJ2-1): DGGITQSPKYLFRKEGQNVTLSCEQNLNHDAMYWYRQDPGQGLRLIYYSQIVNDFQKGDIAEGYSVSREKKESFPLTVTSAQKNPTAFYLCASSHPAMSSYNEQFFGPGTRLTVL.

The chain combines TRBV4-2 with TRBJ1-2, with a possible D match to TRBD1 (6 bases). The ends were cut back, 4 bases at V and 3 bases at J, with 18 bases in the middle. The CDR3 extends over 16 amino acids. The germline V gene has CDR1 LGHNA and CDR2 YNFKEQ. The CDR3 DNA reads TGTGCCAGCAGCCTACTTACAGGGCTTGGGGACTATGGCTACACCTTC. It specifies CASSLLTGLGDYGYTF.

The count of this clonotype is one. This sequence joins TRBV5-1 and TRBJ2-3, with D unresolved. Germline V gene data show CDR1 as SGHRS and CDR2 as YFSETQ. The V end was cut by 0 bases, the J end by 0 bases, with 11 bases between. The CDR3 consists of 16 residues. The CDR3 region is CASSLGSFTSTDTQYF. The CDR3 bases are TGCGCCAGCAGCTTGGGGTCCTTCACTAGCACAGATACGCAGTATTTT.

This clonotype was counted a few times. V and J are TRBV5-1 and TRBJ2-1, with 10 bases lining up with TRBD2. Germline V gene lookup returns CDR1 SGHRS and CDR2 YFSETQ. CDR3 length: 12 amino acids. J was trimmed by 9 bases and V by 3 bases; bases with no gene match: 0. The DNA of the CDR3 is TGCGCCAGCAGCTGGACTAGCGGTGAGCAGTTCTTC. It translates to CASSWTSGEQFF.

V gene TRBV11-1 combines with J gene TRBJ2-2; D unclear. Germline CDR1 and CDR2: SGHAT and FQDESV (reference sequence). Trimming took off 0 bases at V and 7 bases at J, with 6 bases between the two ends. This CDR3 is built from 13 residues. The CDR3 reads CASSLASSGELFF. The CDR3 nucleotides are TGTGCCAGCAGCTTAGCAAGCAGCGGGGAGCTGTTTTTT.

This chain links TRBV6-5 with TRBJ1-6; D gene uncertain. Germline V lookup: CDR1 MNHEY, CDR2 SVGAGI. V was trimmed by 4 bases and J by 13 bases, leaving 11 bases between them. The CDR3 length is 12 residues. This CDR3 reads CASSSPGGPLHF. CDR3 sequence (DNA): TGTGCCAGCAGTTCCCCTGGCGGGCCCCTCCACTTT.

The V gene is TRBV5-1, the J gene TRBJ2-2; 12 nucleotides match TRBD1. The CDR3 extends over 16 amino acids. Germline V gene data show CDR1 as SGHRS and CDR2 as YFSETQ. Unmatched junction bases numbered 5, after V lost 2 bases and J lost 6 bases. The CDR3: CASSLTGTGGSGELFF. The CDR3 coding sequence is TGCGCCAGCAGCTTAACCGGGACAGGGGGCTCCGGGGAGCTGTTTTTT.

This clonotype was observed a single time. The chain combines TRBV12-3 or TRBV12-4 with TRBJ2-4, with TRBD2 matching 7 bases. The CDR3 spans 13 residues. The V gene end was trimmed by 5 bases and the J gene end by 9 bases; junction bases not matched to a gene: 7. The DNA of the CDR3 is TGTGCCAGCAGTAGAATTTCGGGGGGCATTCAGTACTTC. Protein: CASSRISGGIQYF.

This clonotype was counted only a few times. The rearrangement joins TRBV20-1 to TRBJ2-5; the match to TRBD2 covers 8 bases. V lost 5 bases and J lost 2; bases outside the gene matches: 10. Germline V lookup: CDR1 DFQATT, CDR2 SNEGSKA (reference sequence). This CDR3 comprises 15 residues. The CDR3 DNA reads as TGCAGTGCTGCTACAGCGGGGGCTTTTCAAGAGACCCAGTACTTC. It encodes CSAATAGAFQETQYF.

This chain connects TRBV11-2 to TRBJ2-2; no definite D call. V was clipped by 2 bases and J by 7 bases, with 8 bases between them. CDR1 and CDR2 (germline): SGHAT, FQNNGV. The CDR3 has 13 residues. The CDR3 DNA reads TGTGCCAGCAGCTTAATGGAGTTCGGGGAGCTGTTTTTT. As protein: CASSLMEFGELFF.

The rearrangement links TRBV10-3 to TRBJ1-5; no clear D. The germline V and J ends were trimmed by 3 bases and 0 bases, with 9 bases remaining between them. The CDR3 consists of 15 residues. The germline gives CDR1 ENHRY, CDR2 SYGVKD. The CDR3 is CAISDDGSSNQPQHF. In DNA form, the CDR3 reads TGTGCCATCAGTGACGACGGGAGTAGCAATCAGCCCCAGCATTTT.

Only a few counts were recorded for this clonotype. This chain links TRBV15 with TRBJ2-3, with a possible D match to TRBD2 (6 bases). This CDR3 is built from 14 residues. Germline assignment: CDR1 LNHNV and CDR2 YYDKDF (reference sequence). Trimming took 0 bases from V and 10 from J, leaving 14 bases between them. The CDR3 DNA reads TGTGCCACCAGCAGAGATAAGGGACTTGGTGCGCAGTATTTT. Protein: CATSRDKGLGAQYF.

This clonotype has more than one count but fewer than ten. The chain recombines TRBV27 with TRBJ1-3, with unresolved D. This CDR3 has 15 residues. The V and J ends lost 1 base and 0 bases respectively, with 7 bases between them. CDR1 MNHEY and CDR2 SMNVEV come from the germline V gene (reference sequence). In nucleotides, the CDR3 is TGTGCCAGCAGTTTATTAGGTCACTCTGGAAACACCATATATTTT. Protein product: CASSLLGHSGNTIYF.

In this sample, this clonotype turned up a few times. The chain is built from TRBV12-3 or TRBV12-4 and TRBJ2-1; no clear D gene. V was shortened by 1 base and J by 6 bases, with 7 bases between the two germline ends. The CDR3 is 13 residues long. The CDR3 protein is CASSLETGNEQFF. CDR3 in DNA: TGTGCCAGCAGTTTAGAGACCGGCAATGAGCAGTTCTTC.

This clonotype has at least ten counts. This chain joins TRBV28 and TRBJ2-7; 7 bases align to TRBD1. Germline V gene data show CDR1 as MDHEN and CDR2 as SYDVKM. V lost 1 base and J lost 2; bases outside the gene matches: 8. CDR3 size: 16 residues. In DNA, the CDR3 is TGTGCCAGCAGTTTATTAGGGACAGCTGTGGCCTACGAGCAGTACTTC. Amino acids: CASSLLGTAVAYEQYF.

This clonotype was seen more than once but under ten times. The genes are TRBV4-3 and TRBJ1-4, with no clear D. Per the germline V gene, CDR1 is LGHNA and CDR2 is YSLEER. V was cut by 0 bases and J by 2 bases, with 7 bases left in between. The CDR3 spans 15 residues. The CDR3 region has the DNA TGCGCCAGCAGCCAAGATCAGCGTACTAATGAAAAACTGTTTTTT. It translates to CASSQDQRTNEKLFF.

This clonotype was picked up a small number of times. The chain couples TRBV6-5 to TRBJ1-4; D might be TRBD1 (6 bases). V dropped 4 bases and J dropped 0 bases, with 15 bases sitting between them. This CDR3 contains 17 residues. The germline gives CDR1 MNHEY, CDR2 SVGAGI. This chain's CDR3 is CASSSTSRTATNEKLFF. The CDR3 DNA follows: TGTGCCAGCAGTTCCACCTCTCGGACAGCAACTAATGAAAAACTGTTTTTT.